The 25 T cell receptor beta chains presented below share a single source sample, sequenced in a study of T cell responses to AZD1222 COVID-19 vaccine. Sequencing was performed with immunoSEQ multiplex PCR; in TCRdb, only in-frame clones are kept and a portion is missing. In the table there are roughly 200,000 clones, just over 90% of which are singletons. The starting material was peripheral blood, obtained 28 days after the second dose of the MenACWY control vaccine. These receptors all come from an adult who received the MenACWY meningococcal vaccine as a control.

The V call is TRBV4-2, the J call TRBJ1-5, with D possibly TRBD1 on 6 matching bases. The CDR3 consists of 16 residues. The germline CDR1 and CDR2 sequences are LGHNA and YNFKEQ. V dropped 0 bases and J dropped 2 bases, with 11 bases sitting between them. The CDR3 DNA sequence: TGTGCCAGCAGCCAAGACGGCAGGGGAGGCAATCAGCCCCAGCATTTT. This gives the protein CASSQDGRGGNQPQHF.

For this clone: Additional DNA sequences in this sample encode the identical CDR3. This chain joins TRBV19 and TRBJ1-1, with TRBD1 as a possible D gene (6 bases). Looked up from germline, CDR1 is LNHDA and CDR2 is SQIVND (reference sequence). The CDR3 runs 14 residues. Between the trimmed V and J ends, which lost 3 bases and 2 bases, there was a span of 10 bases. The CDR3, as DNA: TGTGCCAGTAGTATTGGGGGCGGTAACACTGAAGCTTTCTTT. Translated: CASSIGGGNTEAFF.

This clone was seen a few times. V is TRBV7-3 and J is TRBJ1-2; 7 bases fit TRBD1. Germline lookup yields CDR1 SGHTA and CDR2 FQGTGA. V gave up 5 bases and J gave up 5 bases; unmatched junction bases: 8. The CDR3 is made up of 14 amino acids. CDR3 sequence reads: CASSPGGTDYGYTF. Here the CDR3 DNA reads TGTGCCAGCAGCCCAGGGGGGACGGATTATGGCTACACCTTC.

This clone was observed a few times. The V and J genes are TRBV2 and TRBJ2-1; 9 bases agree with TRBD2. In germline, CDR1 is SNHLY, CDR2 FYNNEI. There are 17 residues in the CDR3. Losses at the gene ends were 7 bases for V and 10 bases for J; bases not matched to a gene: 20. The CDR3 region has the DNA TGTGCCAGCACGGAGGCTAGCGGGACGGGCGGGCTACAAGAGCAGTTCTTC. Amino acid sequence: CASTEASGTGGLQEQFF.

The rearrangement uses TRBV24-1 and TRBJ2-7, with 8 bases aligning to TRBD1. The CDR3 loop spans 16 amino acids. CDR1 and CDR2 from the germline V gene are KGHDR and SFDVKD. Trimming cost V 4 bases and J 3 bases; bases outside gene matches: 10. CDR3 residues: CATSDANPGQDYEQYF. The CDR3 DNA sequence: TGTGCCACCAGTGACGCTAACCCGGGACAGGACTACGAGCAGTACTTC.

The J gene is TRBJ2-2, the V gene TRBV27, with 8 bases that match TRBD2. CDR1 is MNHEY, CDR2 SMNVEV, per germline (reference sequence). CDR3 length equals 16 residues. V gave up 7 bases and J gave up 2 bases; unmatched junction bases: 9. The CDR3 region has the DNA TGTGCCAGCACCCTTCTAGCGGGTTTCAACACCGGGGAGCTGTTTTTT. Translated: CASTLLAGFNTGELFF.

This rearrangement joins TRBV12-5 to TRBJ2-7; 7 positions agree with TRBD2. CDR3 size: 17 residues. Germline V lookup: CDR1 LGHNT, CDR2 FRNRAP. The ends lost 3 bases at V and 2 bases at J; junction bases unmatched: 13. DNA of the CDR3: TGTGCTAGTGGTTTCCAAACCCGAAGCGGGGCCACCTACGAGCAGTACTTC. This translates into CASGFQTRSGATYEQYF.

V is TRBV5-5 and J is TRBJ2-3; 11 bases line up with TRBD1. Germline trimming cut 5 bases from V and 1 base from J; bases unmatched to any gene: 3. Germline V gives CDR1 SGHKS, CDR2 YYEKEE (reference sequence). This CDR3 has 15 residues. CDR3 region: CASRGQGAGTDTQYF. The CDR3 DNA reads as TGTGCCAGCAGAGGACAGGGGGCCGGCACAGATACGCAGTATTTT. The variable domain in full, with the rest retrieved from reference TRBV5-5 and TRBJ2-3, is DAGVTQSPTHLIKTRGQQVTLRCSPISGHKSVSWYQQVLGQGPQFIFQYYEKEERGRGNFPDRFSARQFPNYSSELNVNALLLGDSALYLCASRGQGAGTDTQYFGPGTRLTVL.

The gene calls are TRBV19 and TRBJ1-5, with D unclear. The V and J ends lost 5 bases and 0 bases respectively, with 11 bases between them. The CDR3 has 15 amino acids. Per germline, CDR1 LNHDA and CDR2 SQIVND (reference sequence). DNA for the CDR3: TGTGCCAGTAGTCCGACGAGGGATAGCAATCAGCCCCAGCATTTT. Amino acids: CASSPTRDSNQPQHF.

CDR3 sequence: CASSASVFRDEQFF. The CDR3 DNA is TGTGCCAGCAGTGCCTCCGTCTTCAGGGACGAGCAGTTCTTC. The chain carries TRBV2 and TRBJ2-1; D possibly uses TRBD1 or TRBD2 (5 bases each). In germline, CDR1 is SNHLY, CDR2 FYNNEI. This CDR3 region has 14 residues. Trimming cost V 4 bases and J 10 bases, with 17 bases left between them.

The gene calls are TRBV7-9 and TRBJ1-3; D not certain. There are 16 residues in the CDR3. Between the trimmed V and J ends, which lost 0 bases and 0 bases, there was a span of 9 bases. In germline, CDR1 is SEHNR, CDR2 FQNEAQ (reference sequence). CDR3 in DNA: TGTGCCAGCAGCTTAGCTGAGACGCTCTCTGGAAACACCATATATTTT. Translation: CASSLAETLSGNTIYF.

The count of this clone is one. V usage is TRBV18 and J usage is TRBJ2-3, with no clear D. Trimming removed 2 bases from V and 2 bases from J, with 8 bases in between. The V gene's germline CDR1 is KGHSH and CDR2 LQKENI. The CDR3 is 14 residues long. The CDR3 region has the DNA TGTGCCAGCTCACCAGTTGCGGACACAGATACGCAGTATTTT. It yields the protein CASSPVADTDTQYF.

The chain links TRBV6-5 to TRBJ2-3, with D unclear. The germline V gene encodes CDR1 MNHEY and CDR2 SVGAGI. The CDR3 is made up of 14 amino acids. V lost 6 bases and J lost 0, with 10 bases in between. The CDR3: CASSPTSSTDTQYF. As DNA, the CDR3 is TGTGCCAGCAGCCCGACGTCTAGCACAGATACGCAGTATTTT.

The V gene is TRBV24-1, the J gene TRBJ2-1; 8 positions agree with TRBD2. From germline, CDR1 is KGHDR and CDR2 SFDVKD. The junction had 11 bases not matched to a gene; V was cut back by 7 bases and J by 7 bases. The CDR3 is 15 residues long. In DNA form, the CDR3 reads TGTGCCACCAGAGGGGGGCTAGCGGGCAAAAATGAGCAGTTCTTC. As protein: CATRGGLAGKNEQFF.

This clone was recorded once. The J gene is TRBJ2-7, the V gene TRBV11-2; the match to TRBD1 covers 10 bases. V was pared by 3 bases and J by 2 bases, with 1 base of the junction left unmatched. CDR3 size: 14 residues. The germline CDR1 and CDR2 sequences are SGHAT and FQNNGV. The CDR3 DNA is TGTGCCAGCAGCTTGGGGACAGGGGCCTACGAGCAGTACTTC. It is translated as CASSLGTGAYEQYF.

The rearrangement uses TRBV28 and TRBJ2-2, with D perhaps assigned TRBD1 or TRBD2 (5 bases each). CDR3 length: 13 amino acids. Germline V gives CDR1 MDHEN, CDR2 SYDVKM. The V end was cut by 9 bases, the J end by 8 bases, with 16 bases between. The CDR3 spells CASFRATGGELFF. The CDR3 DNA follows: TGTGCCAGTTTCAGGGCCACGGGGGGGGAGCTGTTTTTT.

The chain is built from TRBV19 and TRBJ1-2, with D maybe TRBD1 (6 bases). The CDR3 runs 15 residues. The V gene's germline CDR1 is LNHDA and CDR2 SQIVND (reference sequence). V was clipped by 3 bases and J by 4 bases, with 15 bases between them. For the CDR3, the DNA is TGTGCCAGTAGTATCCTCCAGGGGCGCGCCTATGGCTACACCTTC. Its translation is CASSILQGRAYGYTF.

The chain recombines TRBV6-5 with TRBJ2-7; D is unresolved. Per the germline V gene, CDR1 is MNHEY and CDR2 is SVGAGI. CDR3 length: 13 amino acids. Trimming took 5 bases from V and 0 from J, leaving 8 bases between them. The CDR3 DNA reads TGTGCCAGCAGTCCCCCCGACTCCTACGAGCAGTACTTC. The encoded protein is CASSPPDSYEQYF.

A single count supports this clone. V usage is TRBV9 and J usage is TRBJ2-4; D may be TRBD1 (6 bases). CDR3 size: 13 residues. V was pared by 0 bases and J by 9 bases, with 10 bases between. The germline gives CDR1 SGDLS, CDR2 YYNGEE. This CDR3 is CASSVDLQGIQYF. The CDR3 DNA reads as TGTGCCAGCAGCGTAGATCTACAGGGCATTCAGTACTTC. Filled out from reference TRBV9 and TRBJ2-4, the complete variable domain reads DSGVTQTPKHLITATGQRVTLRCSPRSGDLSVYWYQQSLDQGLQFLIQYYNGEERAKGNILERFSAQQFPDLHSELNLSSLELGDSALYFCASSVDLQGIQYFGAGTRLSVL.

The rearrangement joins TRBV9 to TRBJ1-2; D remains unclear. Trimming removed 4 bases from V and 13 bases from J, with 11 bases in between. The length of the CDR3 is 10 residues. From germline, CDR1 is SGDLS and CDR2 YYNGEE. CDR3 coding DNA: TGTGCCAGCAGCCCCCTAAGGCTCACCTTC. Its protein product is CASSPLRLTF.

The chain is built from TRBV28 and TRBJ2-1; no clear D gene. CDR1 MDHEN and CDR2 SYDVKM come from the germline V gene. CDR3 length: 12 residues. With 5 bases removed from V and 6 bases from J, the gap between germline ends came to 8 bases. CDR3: CASSRLSNEQFF. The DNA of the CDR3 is TGTGCCAGCAGTCGTCTCAGCAATGAGCAGTTCTTC.

This chain's CDR3 is CASSTTGEYYGYTF. In DNA, the CDR3 is TGTGCCAGTAGTACGACAGGGGAGTACTATGGCTACACCTTC. The chain joins TRBV19 to TRBJ1-2; 8 bases align to TRBD1. CDR3 length equals 14 residues. V gave up 4 bases and J gave up 3 bases; unmatched junction bases: 4. The V gene's germline CDR1 is LNHDA and CDR2 SQIVND (reference sequence). The full variable domain, rest sourced from reference TRBV19 and TRBJ1-2, is DGGITQSPKYLFRKEGQNVTLSCEQNLNHDAMYWYRQDPGQGLRLIYYSQIVNDFQKGDIAEGYSVSREKKESFPLTVTSAQKNPTAFYLCASSTTGEYYGYTFGSGTRLTVV.

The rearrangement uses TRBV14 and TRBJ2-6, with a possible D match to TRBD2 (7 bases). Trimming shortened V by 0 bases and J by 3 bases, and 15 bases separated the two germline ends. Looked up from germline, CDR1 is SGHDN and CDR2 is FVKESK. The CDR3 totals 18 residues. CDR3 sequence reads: CASSQDRGGESGANVLTF. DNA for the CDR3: TGTGCCAGCAGCCAAGATCGCGGGGGCGAAAGTGGGGCCAACGTCCTGACTTTC.

The CDR3, as DNA: TGTGCCAGCAGCGTCGGGGGCGCCTCCTACAATGAGCAGTTCTTC. It specifies CASSVGGASYNEQFF. The J gene is TRBJ2-1, the V gene TRBV9; either TRBD1 or TRBD2 may fit D (6 bases each). With 2 bases removed from V and 0 bases from J, the gap between germline ends came to 9 bases. Germline V gene data show CDR1 as SGDLS and CDR2 as YYNGEE. This CDR3 region has 15 residues.

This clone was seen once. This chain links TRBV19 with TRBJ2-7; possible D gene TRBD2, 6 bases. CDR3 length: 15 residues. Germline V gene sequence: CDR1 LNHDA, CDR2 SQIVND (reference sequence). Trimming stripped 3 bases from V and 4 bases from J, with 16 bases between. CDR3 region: CASSIRGRGSYEQYF. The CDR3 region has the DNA TGTGCCAGTAGTATTAGGGGTCGGGGGAGTTACGAGCAGTACTTC.